The 2 T cell receptor beta chains reported below all come from one sample, sequenced in a study of OX40 agonist ivuxolimab in advanced cancers. Sequencing used immunoSEQ multiplex PCR; TCRdb keeps in-frame clones, though not all of them. The sample has about 75,000 clones, 70% to 90% seen once. The sequencing here drew on CD4+ or CD8+ T cells sorted from blood, taken in a trial of the OX40 agonist ivuxolimab. Source of these receptors: an adult with an advanced solid tumor such as melanoma, head and neck, liver or kidney cancer.

This clone was found once. This chain's CDR3 is CASSHPDTQYF. The CDR3 nucleotides are TGTGCCAGCAGCCACCCGGATACGCAGTATTTT. The V and J genes are TRBV11-2 and TRBJ2-3; no firm D call. The germline CDR1 and CDR2 sequences are SGHAT and FQNNGV. Between the trimmed V and J ends, which lost 5 bases and 6 bases, there was a span of 6 bases. The CDR3 consists of 11 residues.

This clone has a handful of counts. J is TRBJ1-1 and V is TRBV6-5; D is unclear. This CDR3 spans 14 amino acids. The V gene lost 5 bases and the J gene lost 1 base, with 11 bases spanning the gap. Germline CDR1 reads MNHEY; CDR2 reads SVGAGI. The CDR3 reads CASSATGGNTEAFF. CDR3 in DNA: TGTGCCAGCAGTGCCACGGGTGGGAACACTGAAGCTTTCTTT.